The clone carrying this T cell receptor (beta chain) is a singleton in its sample. What it binds is unknown. The entry originates in a study of T cells in Graves' hyperthyroidism and ophthalmopathy. Study information: Peripheral blood was acquired at first diagnosis, ahead of any therapy whatsoever.

Lactation, pregnancy, other autoimmune disease or uncontrolled infection led to exclusion of patients. Study results and caveats: The model identified upcoming ophthalmopathy a median 6.5 months ahead of onset. Blood also carried most thyroid clonotypes expanded above 0.001.

Trimming shortened V by 0 bases and J by 8 bases, and 7 bases separated the two germline ends. CDR3 size: 11 residues. Per germline, CDR1 DFQATT and CDR2 SNEGSKA (reference sequence). Amplified regions were TCR beta CDR3 sequences from RNA transcripts. First-round RT-PCR targeting the TCR CDR3 was performed with the HTBI primer set. TCRdb called the multiplex PCR reads again in MiXCR, with one record for every CDR3 protein. The sample lists about 59,000 distinct CDR3 sequences, approximately 57% occurring once. The chain combines TRBV20-1 with TRBJ1-2; no reliable D call. Sample: blood. This clonotype was sampled from a woman aged 55 to 70 with Graves' ophthalmopathy. Written as DNA, the CDR3 is TGCAGTGCTAGAGATTGGGAAGGCTACACCTTC. As protein: CSARDWEGYTF.